Listed here are 14 T cell receptor beta chains from one sample, sequenced in a study of blood T cells in healthy people across ages. It was with a sample-barcoded 5' primer and a J-beta primer mix that a second PCR of about 6 to 12 cycles was run. TCRdb processed the 5' RACE reads anew with MiXCR; each CDR3 protein has one entry. The sample carries 1.5 million to 2 million distinct CDR3 sequences, about two fifths recorded once. The sample consisted of blood. These receptors all stem from a human donor in good health.

This clonotype was found a few times. The chain has TRBV7-9 and TRBJ2-1, with TRBD1 matching 11 bases. The V and J ends lost 3 bases and 6 bases, in that order; junction bases with no gene match: 7. The germline V gene has CDR1 SEHNR and CDR2 FQNEAQ (reference sequence). This CDR3 is 16 amino acids long. This chain's CDR3 is CASSFRTGGVINEQFF. The CDR3 DNA sequence: TGTGCCAGCAGCTTTCGGACAGGGGGCGTTATCAATGAGCAGTTCTTC.

The chain links TRBV21-1 to TRBJ2-3; the table's D gene call, TRBD1, was not cross checked with the DNA. TRBV21-1 is a pseudogene locus. The CDR3 consists of 16 residues. The CDR3, as DNA: TGTGCCAGCAGCACTAACCCGCCAGGGGGGACAGATACGCAGTATTTT. Its translation is CASSTNPPGGTDTQYF.

This clonotype was observed a few times. J is TRBJ2-4 and V is TRBV6-1; 7 positions agree with TRBD2. The assigned J gene may be wrong: the sequence end matches TRBJ2-7 better. This CDR3 contains 15 residues. Germline-derived CDR1 and CDR2 are MNHNS and SASEGT. CDR3 in amino acids: CASSGLGLLSNEQYF. DNA for the CDR3: TGTGCCAGCAGTGGTCTGGGACTACTTTCAAACGAGCAGTACTTC.

Remarks on this clonotype: Given a much more abundant clone one base away, this may be a read error. The genes are TRBV7-3 and TRBJ2-4; weak D call: TRBD2 (5 bases). The V gene's germline CDR1 is SGHTA and CDR2 FQGTGA. The CDR3 runs to 13 residues. The CDR3, as DNA: TGTACCAGCAGCTTTGAGGGCCAAAACATTCAGTACTTC. Encoded protein: CTSSFEGQNIQYF.

This clonotype was seen more than once but under ten times. The germline gene is not matched at one end of the junction; a read error may be the cause. The rearrangement uses TRBV5-1 and TRBJ2-5, with 8 bases identical to TRBD2. CDR1 and CDR2 from the germline V gene are SGHRS and YFSETQ. The CDR3 contains 14 residues. DNA for the CDR3: TGTGCCAGCAGTCGGACTAGCCCACAAGAGACCCAGTACTTC. It translates to CASSRTSPQETQYF.

V usage is TRBV6-6 and J usage is TRBJ2-7; weak D call: TRBD2 (5 bases). Near its end, the DNA agrees better with TRBJ2-5, so the J call may be wrong. The germline gives CDR1 MNHNY, CDR2 SVGAGI (reference sequence). CDR3 length equals 14 residues. The DNA for the CDR3 is TGTGCCAGCAGTTACTCTAGCGAACTGGGGACCCAGTACTTC. It codes for CASSYSSELGTQYF.

This clonotype was seen a single time. This sequence joins TRBV20-1 and TRBJ1-5, with D possibly matching TRBD1 (5 bases). Trimming removed 5 bases from V and 6 bases from J, with 17 bases in between. This CDR3 comprises 14 residues. Germline-derived CDR1 and CDR2 are DFQATT and SNEGSKA (reference sequence). CDR3 sequence reads: CSASKGRGRQPQHF. CDR3 DNA sequence: TGCAGTGCTTCAAAGGGGAGAGGGCGTCAGCCCCAGCATTTT.

This chain links TRBV29-1 with TRBJ1-5; D gene uncertain. The CDR3 consists of 13 residues. CDR1 and CDR2 (germline): SQVTM, ANQGSEA. Trimming removed 4 bases from V and 9 bases from J, with 16 bases in between. The CDR3 is CSVADSGVGPQHF. The CDR3 DNA reads TGCAGCGTTGCTGATTCTGGGGTGGGGCCCCAGCATTTT.

The chain joins TRBV11-2 to TRBJ1-1; D not certain. Germline V gene lookup returns CDR1 SGHAT and CDR2 FQNNGV. The CDR3 extends over 13 amino acids. Trimming left V 1 base short and J 7 bases short, with 10 bases between. The CDR3 DNA reads TGTGCCAGCAGCTTAGGGGAGGCCTTTGAAGCTTTCTTT. This encodes CASSLGEAFEAFF.

The V and J genes are TRBV20-1 and TRBJ1-2; D remains ambiguous. V was shortened by 3 bases and J by 2 bases, with 10 bases between the two germline ends. Germline V lookup: CDR1 DFQATT, CDR2 SNEGSKA (reference sequence). The CDR3 totals 13 residues. CDR3 DNA: TGCAGTGCTAGTTATTTGGAAAACTATGGCTACACCTTC. Its translation: CSASYLENYGYTF.

The V gene is TRBV20-1, the J gene TRBJ2-5, with D hard to call. This CDR3 region has 13 residues. Trimming took 3 bases from V and 5 from J, leaving 13 bases between them. The germline gives CDR1 DFQATT, CDR2 SNEGSKA (reference sequence). The CDR3 spells CSARPYPGETQYF. The CDR3, as DNA: TGCAGTGCTAGGCCGTACCCTGGGGAGACCCAGTACTTC.

This clonotype was seen only a few times. The genes are TRBV12-3 or TRBV12-4 and TRBJ1-2; D possibly corresponds to TRBD1 (5 bases). The CDR3 runs 15 residues. Trimming stripped 3 bases from V and 7 bases from J, with 18 bases between. The chain's CDR3 is CASSFRAWGEGGYTF. The CDR3, as DNA: TGTGCCAGCAGTTTCCGGGCATGGGGGGAGGGTGGCTACACCTTC.

The V call is TRBV7-2, the J call TRBJ2-7; TRBD2 might be the D (5 bases). The germline V gene encodes CDR1 SGHTA and CDR2 FQGNSA. The CDR3 loop spans 16 amino acids. Trimming removed 2 bases at V and 0 bases at J, with 14 bases between. This CDR3 reads CASSLIVGRGSYEQYF. In DNA form, the CDR3 reads TGTGCCAGCAGCTTAATCGTTGGGAGAGGCTCCTACGAGCAGTACTTC.

This sequence joins TRBV6-5 and TRBJ2-5; no firm D call. The CDR3 runs to 12 residues. Germline values: CDR1 MNHEY, CDR2 SVGAGI. V lost 7 bases to trimming and J lost 4 bases, with 10 bases between them. CDR3: CASTSTRETQYF. The CDR3 DNA follows: TGTGCCAGCACCAGTACCCGAGAGACCCAGTACTTC.